A single T cell receptor beta chain is shown here with its context. Its target is unknown. These data come from a study of blood T cells in healthy people across ages. Study-wide background: Template-switching capture recovered about one barcoded beta molecule per two T cells.

The draw of peripheral blood yielded around 9.6 milliliters from each donor. Germline CDR1 and CDR2: SQVTM and ANQGSEA. The CDR3 extends over 14 amino acids. V lost 2 bases to trimming and J lost 4 bases, with 14 bases between them. A sample-barcoded 5' primer and a J-beta primer mix were used in a second PCR of roughly 6 to 11 cycles. Using its own MiXCR run on the 5' RACE reads, TCRdb lists one record per CDR3 protein. Here the sample spans about 1,800,000 distinct CDR3 sequences, roughly 30% being singletons. Points from the study as a whole: Naive T cell percentage by flow cytometry tracked strongly with beta diversity. The unsorted PBMCs prevented any conclusive comparison of naive versus antigen-experienced cells.

V gene TRBV29-1 combines with J gene TRBJ1-1; D is possibly TRBD1 (5 bases). The receptor's source is a woman aged 25 to 39 in good health. The sequenced sample consisted of blood. DNA of the CDR3: TGCAGCGTTGAACCGGCAGGGCGGGTCACTGAAGCTTTCTTT. This encodes CSVEPAGRVTEAFF.